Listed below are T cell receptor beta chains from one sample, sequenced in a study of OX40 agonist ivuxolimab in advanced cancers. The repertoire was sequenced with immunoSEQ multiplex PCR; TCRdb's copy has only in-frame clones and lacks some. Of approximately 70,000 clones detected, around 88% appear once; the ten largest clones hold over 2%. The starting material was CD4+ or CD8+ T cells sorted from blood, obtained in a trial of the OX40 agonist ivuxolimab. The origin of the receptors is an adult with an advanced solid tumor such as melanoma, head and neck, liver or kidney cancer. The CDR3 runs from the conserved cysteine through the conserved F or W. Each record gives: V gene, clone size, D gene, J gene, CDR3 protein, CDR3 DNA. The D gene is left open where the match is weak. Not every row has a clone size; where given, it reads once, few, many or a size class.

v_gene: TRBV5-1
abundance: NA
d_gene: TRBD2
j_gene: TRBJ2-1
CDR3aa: CASSPLAGGPNEQFF
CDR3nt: TGCGCCAGCAGTCCACTAGCGGGAGGGCCCAATGAGCAGTTCTTC

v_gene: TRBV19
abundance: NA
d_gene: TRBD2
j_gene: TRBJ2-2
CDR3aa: CASSRPLAGGYTGELFF
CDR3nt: TGTGCCAGTAGTCGACCTCTAGCGGGTGGTTACACCGGGGAGCTGTTTTTT

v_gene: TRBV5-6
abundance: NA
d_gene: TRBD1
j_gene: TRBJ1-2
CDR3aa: CASSRGRNSGYTF
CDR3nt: TGTGCCAGCAGCAGGGGGCGTAATAGTGGCTACACCTTC

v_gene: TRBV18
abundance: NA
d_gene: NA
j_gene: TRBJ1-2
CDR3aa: CASSPSDNGYTF
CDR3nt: TGTGCCAGCTCACCGTCGGATAATGGCTACACCTTC

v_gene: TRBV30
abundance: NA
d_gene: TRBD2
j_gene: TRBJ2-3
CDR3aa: CAWSLAGGDDTQYF
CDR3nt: TGTGCCTGGAGTTTAGCGGGGGGTGATGATACGCAGTATTTT

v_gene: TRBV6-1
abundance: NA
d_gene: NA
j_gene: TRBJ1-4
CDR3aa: CASSLEAGPNEKLFF
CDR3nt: TGTGCCAGCAGTTTAGAGGCGGGACCGAATGAAAAACTGTTTTTT

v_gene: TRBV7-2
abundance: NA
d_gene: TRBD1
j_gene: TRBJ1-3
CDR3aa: CASSLGGTGGSGNTIYF
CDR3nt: TGTGCCAGCAGCTTAGGAGGGACAGGGGGCTCTGGAAACACCATATATTTT

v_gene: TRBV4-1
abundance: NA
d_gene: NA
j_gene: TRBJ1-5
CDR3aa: CASSPREYSNQPQHF
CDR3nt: TGCGCCAGCAGCCCACGAGAATATAGCAATCAGCCCCAGCATTTT

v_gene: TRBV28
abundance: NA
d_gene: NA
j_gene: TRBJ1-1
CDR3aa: CASRGNSYTEAFF
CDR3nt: TGTGCCAGCAGGGGAAACAGTTACACTGAAGCTTTCTTT

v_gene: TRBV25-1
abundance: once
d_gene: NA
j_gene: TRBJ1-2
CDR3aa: CASSDTTGRNYGYTF
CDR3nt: TGTGCCAGCAGTGACACGACAGGAAGAAACTATGGCTACACCTTC

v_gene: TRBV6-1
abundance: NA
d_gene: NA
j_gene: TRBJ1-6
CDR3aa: CAGRTVDNSPLHF
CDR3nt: TGTGCCGGACGGACAGTGGATAATTCACCCCTCCACTTT

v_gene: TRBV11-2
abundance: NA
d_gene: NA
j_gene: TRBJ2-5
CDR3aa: CASSLLAVQETQYF
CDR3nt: TGTGCCAGCAGCCTACTCGCGGTACAAGAGACCCAGTACTTC

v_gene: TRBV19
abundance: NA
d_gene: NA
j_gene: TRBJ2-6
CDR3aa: CASSTQGNLANVLTF
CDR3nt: TGTGCCAGTAGTACGCAGGGAAATTTGGCCAACGTCCTGACTTTC

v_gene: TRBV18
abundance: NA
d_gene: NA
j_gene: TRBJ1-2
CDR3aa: CASSPPGVGYGYTF
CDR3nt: TGTGCCAGCTCACCACCGGGGGTGGGCTATGGCTACACCTTC

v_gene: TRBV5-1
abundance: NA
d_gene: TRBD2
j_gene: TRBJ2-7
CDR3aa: CASSTTSGSDYEQYF
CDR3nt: TGCGCCAGCAGCACGACTAGCGGGAGTGATTACGAGCAGTACTTC

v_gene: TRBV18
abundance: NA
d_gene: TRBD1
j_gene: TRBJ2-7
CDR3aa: CASSPGQGFEQYF
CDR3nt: TGTGCCAGCTCACCGGGACAGGGGTTCGAGCAGTACTTC

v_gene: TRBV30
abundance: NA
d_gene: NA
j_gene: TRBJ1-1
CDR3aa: CAYHRGALTEAFF
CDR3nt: TGTGCCTACCACCGGGGGGCTCTTACTGAAGCTTTCTTT

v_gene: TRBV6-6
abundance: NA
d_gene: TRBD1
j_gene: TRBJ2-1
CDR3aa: CASSPGQGSNNEQFF
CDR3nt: TGTGCCAGCAGTCCCGGACAGGGGTCAAACAATGAGCAGTTCTTC

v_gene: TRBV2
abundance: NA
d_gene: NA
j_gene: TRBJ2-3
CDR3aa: CASTPDRGADTQYF
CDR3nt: TGTGCCAGCACCCCGGATAGAGGCGCAGATACGCAGTATTTT

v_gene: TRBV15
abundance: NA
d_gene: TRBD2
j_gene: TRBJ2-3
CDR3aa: CATSMGERDTQYF
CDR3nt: TGTGCCACCAGCATGGGGGAGCGGGATACACAGTATTTT

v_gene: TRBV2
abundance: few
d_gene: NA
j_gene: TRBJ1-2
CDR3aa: CASPVGGYGYTF
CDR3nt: TGTGCCAGCCCGGTCGGGGGCTATGGCTACACCTTC

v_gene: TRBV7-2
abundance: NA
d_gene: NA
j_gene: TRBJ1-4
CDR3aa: CASSLELNEKLFF
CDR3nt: TGTGCCAGCAGCTTAGAACTAAATGAAAAACTGTTTTTT

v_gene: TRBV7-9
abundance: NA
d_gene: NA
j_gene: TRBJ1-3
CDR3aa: CASTVGAGRTGNTIYF
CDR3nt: TGTGCCAGCACCGTGGGCGCGGGACGAACTGGAAACACCATATATTTT

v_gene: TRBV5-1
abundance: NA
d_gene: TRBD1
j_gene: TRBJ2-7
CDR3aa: CASSLSGGAYEQYF
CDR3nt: TGCGCCAGTAGCTTATCAGGGGGCGCGTACGAGCAGTACTTC

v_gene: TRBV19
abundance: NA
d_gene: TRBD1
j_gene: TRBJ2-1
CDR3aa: CASSLGQGNRNEQFF
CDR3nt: TGTGCCAGTAGCTTGGGACAGGGGAATCGCAATGAGCAGTTCTTC

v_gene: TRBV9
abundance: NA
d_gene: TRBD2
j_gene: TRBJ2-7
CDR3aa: CASSLGLAGSLRSSEQYF
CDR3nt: TGTGCCAGCAGCTTAGGACTAGCGGGATCCCTCAGGTCGAGCGAGCAGTACTTC

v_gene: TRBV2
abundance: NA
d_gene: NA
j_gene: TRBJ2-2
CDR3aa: CASSERVVTGELFF
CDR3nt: TGTGCCAGCAGTGAGAGGGTGGTGACCGGGGAGCTGTTTTTT

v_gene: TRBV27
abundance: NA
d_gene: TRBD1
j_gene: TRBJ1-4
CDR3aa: CASSPSGQWNEKLFF
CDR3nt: TGTGCCAGCAGTCCATCGGGACAGTGGAATGAAAAACTGTTTTTT

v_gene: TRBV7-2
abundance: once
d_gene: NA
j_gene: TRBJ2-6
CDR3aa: CASSLGGTGANVLTF
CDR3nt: TGTGCCAGCAGCTTAGGGGGGACTGGGGCCAACGTCCTGACTTTC

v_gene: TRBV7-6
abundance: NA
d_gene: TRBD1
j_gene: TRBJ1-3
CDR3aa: CASSYLTGEYGNTIYF
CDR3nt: TGTGCCAGCAGCTATCTGACAGGGGAGTATGGAAACACCATATATTTT

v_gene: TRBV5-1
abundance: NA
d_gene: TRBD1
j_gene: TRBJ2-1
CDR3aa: CASSFAGGNDEQFF
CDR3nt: TGCGCCAGCAGCTTTGCAGGGGGCAACGATGAGCAGTTCTTC

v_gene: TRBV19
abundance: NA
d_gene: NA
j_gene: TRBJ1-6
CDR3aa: CASSIDPRGAYNSPLHF
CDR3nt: TGTGCCAGTAGTATAGATCCCAGGGGTGCTTATAATTCACCCCTCCACTTT

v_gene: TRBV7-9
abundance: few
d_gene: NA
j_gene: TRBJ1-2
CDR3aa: CASSLGVIDNGYTF
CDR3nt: TGTGCCAGCAGCTTAGGGGTGATCGACAATGGCTACACCTTC

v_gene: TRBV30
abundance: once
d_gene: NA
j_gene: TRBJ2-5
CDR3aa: CAWSETGHFAQYF
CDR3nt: TGTGCCTGGAGCGAGACGGGACATTTCGCCCAGTACTTC

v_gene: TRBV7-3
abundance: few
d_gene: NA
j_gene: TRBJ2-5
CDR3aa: CASSPSRQETQYF
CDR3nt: TGTGCCAGCAGCCCCTCCCGCCAAGAGACCCAGTACTTC

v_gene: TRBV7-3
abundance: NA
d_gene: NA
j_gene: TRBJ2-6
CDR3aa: CASSEPGVTGANVLTF
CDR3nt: TGTGCCAGCAGCGAACCAGGGGTGACTGGGGCCAACGTCCTGACTTTC

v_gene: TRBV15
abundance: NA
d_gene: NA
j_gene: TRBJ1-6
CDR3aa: CATSRDQSSYNSPLHF
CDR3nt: TGTGCCACCAGCAGAGATCAGAGCTCCTATAATTCACCCCTCCACTTT

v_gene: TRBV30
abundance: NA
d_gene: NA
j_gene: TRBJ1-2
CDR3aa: CAWSVAGGSVYGYTF
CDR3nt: TGTGCCTGGAGTGTGGCTGGAGGGAGTGTCTATGGCTACACCTTC

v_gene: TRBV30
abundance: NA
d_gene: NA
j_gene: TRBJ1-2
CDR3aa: CAWKRAHRGGYTF
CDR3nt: TGTGCCTGGAAAAGGGCTCATCGGGGAGGCTACACCTTC

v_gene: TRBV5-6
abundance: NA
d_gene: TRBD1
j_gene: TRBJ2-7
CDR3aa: CATTGPISYEQYF
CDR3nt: TGTGCCACGACAGGGCCAATCTCCTACGAGCAGTACTTC

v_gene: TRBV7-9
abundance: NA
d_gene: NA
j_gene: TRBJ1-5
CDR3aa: CASSLTDDQPQHF
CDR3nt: TGTGCCAGCAGCTTAACGGACGATCAGCCCCAGCATTTT

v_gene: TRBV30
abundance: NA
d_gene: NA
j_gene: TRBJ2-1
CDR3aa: CAWSVADKYNEQFF
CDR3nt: TGTGCCTGGAGTGTAGCGGATAAGTACAATGAGCAGTTCTTC

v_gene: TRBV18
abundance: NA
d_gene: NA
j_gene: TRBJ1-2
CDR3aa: CASSPSRGDGYTF
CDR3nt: TGTGCCAGCTCACCTTCTAGGGGGGATGGCTACACCTTC

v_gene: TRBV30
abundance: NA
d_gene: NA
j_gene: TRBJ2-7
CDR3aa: CALGHPDPLYEQYF
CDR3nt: TGTGCCTTAGGACACCCAGACCCCCTATACGAGCAGTACTTC

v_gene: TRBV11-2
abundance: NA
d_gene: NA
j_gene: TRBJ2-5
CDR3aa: CASSLRTQYF
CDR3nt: TGTGCCAGCAGCCTAAGGACCCAGTACTTC

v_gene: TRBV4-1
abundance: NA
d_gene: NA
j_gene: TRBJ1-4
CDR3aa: CASSQDRSRGYPNEKLFF
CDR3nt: TGCGCCAGCAGCCAAGATCGGAGCAGGGGATATCCTAATGAAAAACTGTTTTTT

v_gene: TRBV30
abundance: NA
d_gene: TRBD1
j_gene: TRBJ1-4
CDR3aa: CAWAGTGKKLFF
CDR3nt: TGTGCCTGGGCGGGGACAGGGAAAAAACTGTTTTTT

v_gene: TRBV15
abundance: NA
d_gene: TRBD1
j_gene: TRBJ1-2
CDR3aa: CATSRPTGNYGYTF
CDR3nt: TGTGCCACCAGCAGACCGACAGGGAACTATGGCTACACCTTC

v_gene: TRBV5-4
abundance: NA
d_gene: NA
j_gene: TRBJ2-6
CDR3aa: CASSLEVRGANVLTF
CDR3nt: TGTGCCAGCAGCCTGGAAGTACGTGGGGCCAACGTCCTGACTTTC

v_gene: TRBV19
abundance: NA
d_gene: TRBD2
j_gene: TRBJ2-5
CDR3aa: CASSQLAGEETQYF
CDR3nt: TGTGCCAGTAGCCAATTAGCGGGAGAAGAGACCCAGTACTTC

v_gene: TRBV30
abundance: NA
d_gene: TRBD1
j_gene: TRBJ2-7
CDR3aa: CAWSSGTGGDFKGYEQYF
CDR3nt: TGTGCCTGGAGTTCCGGGACAGGGGGCGATTTTAAGGGCTACGAGCAGTACTTC

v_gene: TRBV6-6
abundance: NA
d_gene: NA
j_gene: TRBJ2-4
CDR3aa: CASSYSARGKNIQYF
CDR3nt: TGTGCCAGCAGTTACTCGGCCAGGGGTAAAAACATTCAGTACTTC

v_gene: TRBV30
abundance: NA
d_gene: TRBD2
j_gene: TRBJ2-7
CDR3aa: CAWSVSRPSGGYEQYF
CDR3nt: TGTGCCTGGAGTGTTTCCAGGCCTAGCGGCGGCTACGAGCAGTACTTC

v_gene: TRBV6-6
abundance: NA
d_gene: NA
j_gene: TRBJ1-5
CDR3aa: CASSYDASNQPQHF
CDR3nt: TGTGCCAGCAGTTACGACGCTAGCAATCAGCCCCAGCATTTT

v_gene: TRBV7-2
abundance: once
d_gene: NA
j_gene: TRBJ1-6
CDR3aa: CASSLVRNSPLHF
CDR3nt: TGTGCCAGCAGCTTAGTAAGAAATTCACCCCTCCACTTT